This T cell receptor (beta chain) was identified in a study of T cells after yellow fever vaccination. As concerns this clonotype: Antigen: not known.

Findings and limits, study-wide: By day 5 rather than day 15, the secondary response had peaked, though it was weaker. Highly abundant clonotypes carried over from the bulk population could end up in FACS-sorted repertoires as contaminants. Booster samples showed a return of most primary-vaccination clones (roughly 96% CD4, approximately 90% CD8).

Each CDR3 protein is one row after TCRdb ran MiXCR on the 5' RACE reads. The sample lists hundreds of thousands of distinct CDR3 sequences; approximately 3.9% were seen once. This CDR3 is built from 13 residues. Trimming took 4 bases from V and 3 from J, leaving 10 bases between them. CDR1 is SQVTM, CDR2 ANQGSEA, per germline. This material consisted of PBMCs, taken on the day of the yellow fever booster vaccination. This clonotype was sampled from a young man who received the YFV17D yellow fever vaccine. J is TRBJ1-5 and V is TRBV29-1; TRBD1 might be the D (5 bases). The CDR3 region has the DNA TGCAGCGTTGGTGGGGCTACCAATCAGCCCCAGCATTTT. Translated: CSVGGATNQPQHF.